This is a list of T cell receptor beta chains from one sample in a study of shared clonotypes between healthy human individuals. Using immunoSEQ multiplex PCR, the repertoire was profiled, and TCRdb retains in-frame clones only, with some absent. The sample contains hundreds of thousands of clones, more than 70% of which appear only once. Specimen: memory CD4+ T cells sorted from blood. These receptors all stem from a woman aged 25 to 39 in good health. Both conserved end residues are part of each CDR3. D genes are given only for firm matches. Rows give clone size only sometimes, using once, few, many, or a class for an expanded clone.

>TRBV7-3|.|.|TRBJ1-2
CASSPEYKGGYTF
TGTGCCAGCAGCCCCGAATATAAAGGTGGCTACACCTTC
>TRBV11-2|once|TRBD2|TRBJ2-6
CASSGRLAVSGANVLTF
TGTGCCAGCAGCGGCCGACTAGCGGTCTCTGGGGCCAACGTCCTGACTTTC
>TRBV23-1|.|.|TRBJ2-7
CASSQTGELPPEYYEQYF
TGCGCCAGCAGTCAAACGGGGGAACTACCACCGGAGTATTACGAGCAGTACTTC
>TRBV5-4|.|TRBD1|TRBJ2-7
CASSTGQGRQYF
TGTGCCAGCAGCACTGGACAGGGGAGGCAGTACTTC
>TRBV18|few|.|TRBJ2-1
CASPRGASSYNEQFF
TGTGCCAGCCCACGGGGGGCTAGCTCCTACAATGAGCAGTTCTTC
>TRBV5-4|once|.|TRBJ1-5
CASSLDIGSNQPQHF
TGTGCCAGCAGCTTGGACATCGGTTCCAATCAGCCCCAGCATTTT
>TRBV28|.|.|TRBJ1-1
CASSPHMNTEAFF
TGTGCCAGCAGCCCTCATATGAACACTGAAGCTTTCTTT
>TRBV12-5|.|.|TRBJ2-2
CASGLDWNTGELFF
TGTGCTAGTGGTCTCGACTGGAACACCGGGGAGCTGTTTTTT
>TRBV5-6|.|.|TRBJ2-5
CASSLVESGTQYF
TGTGCCAGCAGCTTGGTCGAGTCGGGGACCCAGTACTTC
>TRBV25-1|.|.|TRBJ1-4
CASSVPTDTTNEKLFF
TGTGCCAGCAGTGTACCGACAGATACAACTAATGAAAAACTGTTTTTT
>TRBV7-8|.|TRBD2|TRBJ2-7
CASSFREGSGYEQYF
TGTGCCAGCAGCTTTAGGGAGGGATCAGGATACGAGCAGTACTTC
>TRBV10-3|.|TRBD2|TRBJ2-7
CAISEPLTSGNNEQYF
TGTGCCATCAGTGAGCCTTTAACTAGCGGGAACAACGAGCAGTACTTC
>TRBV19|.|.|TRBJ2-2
CASSPQDTGELFF
TGTGCCAGTAGTCCCCAGGACACCGGGGAGCTGTTTTTT
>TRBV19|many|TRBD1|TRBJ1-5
CASTKPGQHNQPQHF
TGTGCCAGTACGAAACCGGGACAGCATAATCAGCCCCAGCATTTT
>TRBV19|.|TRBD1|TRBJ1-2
CASSMRDREWNYGYTF
TGTGCCAGTAGTATGCGGGACAGGGAATGGAACTATGGCTACACCTTC
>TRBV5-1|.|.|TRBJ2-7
CASSRDNSYEQYF
TGCGCCAGCAGCAGGGACAACTCCTACGAGCAGTACTTC
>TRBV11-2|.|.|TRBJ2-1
CASSLGRESYNEQFF
TGTGCCAGCAGCTTAGGTCGGGAGAGCTACAATGAGCAGTTCTTC
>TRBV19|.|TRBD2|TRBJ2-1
CASSKSGISYNEQFF
TGTGCCAGTAGTAAGAGCGGGATTTCCTACAATGAGCAGTTCTTC
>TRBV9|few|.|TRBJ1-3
CASSVAWGTGNTIYF
TGTGCCAGCAGCGTAGCCTGGGGAACTGGAAACACCATATATTTT
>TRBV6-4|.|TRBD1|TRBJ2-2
CASKTGTHTGELFF
TGTGCCAGCAAGACAGGGACCCACACCGGGGAGCTGTTTTTT
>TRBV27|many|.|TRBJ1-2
CASSLGPGRSYTF
TGTGCCAGCAGTTTGGGACCAGGTAGAAGCTACACCTTC
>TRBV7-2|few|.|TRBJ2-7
CASSFSTSYEQYF
TGTGCCAGCAGCTTTTCCACCTCCTACGAGCAGTACTTC
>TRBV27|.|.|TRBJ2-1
CASSSRWLNEQFF
TGTGCCAGCAGCTCCCGTTGGCTGAATGAGCAGTTCTTC
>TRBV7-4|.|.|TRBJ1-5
CASSLNSRAVNQPQHF
TGTGCCAGCAGCTTAAATTCCCGGGCAGTCAATCAGCCCCAGCATTTT
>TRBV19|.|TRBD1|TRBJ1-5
CASSKDREKLQHF
TGTGCCAGTAGTAAAGACAGGGAAAAGCTCCAGCATTTT
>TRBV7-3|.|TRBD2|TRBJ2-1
CASSPSLAKNEQFF
TGTGCCAGCAGCCCGTCACTAGCGAAGAATGAGCAGTTCTTC
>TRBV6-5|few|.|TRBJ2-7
CASSKTWRDYEQYF
TGTGCCAGCAGCAAGACCTGGCGGGACTACGAGCAGTACTTC
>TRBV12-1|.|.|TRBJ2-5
CASSTKETQYF
TGTGCCAGCAGCACCAAAGAGACCCAGTACTTC
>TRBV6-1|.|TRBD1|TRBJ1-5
CASSAMTGLNQPQHF
TGTGCCAGCAGTGCCATGACAGGGCTCAATCAGCCCCAGCATTTT
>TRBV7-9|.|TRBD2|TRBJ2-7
CASSRTSGRYEQYF
TGTGCCAGCAGCCGGACTAGCGGGAGGTACGAGCAGTACTTC
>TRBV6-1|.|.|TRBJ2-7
CASSSPSGFGYEQYF
TGTGCCAGCAGCTCCCCTTCGGGCTTCGGGTACGAGCAGTACTTC
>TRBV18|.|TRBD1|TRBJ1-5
CASSGQGQGQPQHF
TGTGCCAGCTCAGGACAGGGGCAGGGTCAGCCCCAGCATTTT
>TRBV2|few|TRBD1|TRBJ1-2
CASTVLRDREDGYTF
TGTGCCAGCACTGTACTCCGGGACAGGGAAGATGGCTACACCTTC
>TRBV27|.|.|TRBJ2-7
CASSSGGTGVYEQYF
TGTGCCAGCAGTTCGGGGGGAACAGGGGTCTACGAGCAGTACTTC
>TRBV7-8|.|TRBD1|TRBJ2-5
CASSPQGAVETQYF
TGTGCCAGCAGCCCGCAGGGGGCTGTGGAGACCCAGTACTTC
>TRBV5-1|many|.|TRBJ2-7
CASSPGGLGGGFYEQYF
TGCGCCAGCAGCCCCGGAGGGCTTGGGGGCGGGTTCTACGAGCAGTACTTC
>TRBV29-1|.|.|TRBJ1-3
CSVASGSSGNTIYF
TGCAGCGTTGCTTCGGGTAGCTCTGGAAACACCATATATTTT
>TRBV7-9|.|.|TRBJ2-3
CAIPEAVSTDTQYF
TGTGCCATTCCGGAGGCGGTAAGCACAGATACGCAGTATTTT
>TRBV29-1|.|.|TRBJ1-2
CSLREGYGYTF
TGCAGCCTCCGCGAGGGTTATGGCTACACCTTC